This T cell receptor (beta chain) was profiled in a study of cytomegalovirus exposure and HLA in healthy donors. Study-wide context: A subsequent analysis reported that the 120 validation repertoires were produced on the same platform that had also been used for the roughly 700 first-cohort repertoires.

Clones were sequenced by immunoSEQ multiplex PCR, and TCRdb holds only the in-frame ones, with some missing. The sample includes fewer than 150,000 clones, about 87% of them seen just once. Details on this clone: Its antigen remains unknown.

Study observations and caveats: The TCR clusters that emerged in the first cohort tended, a later analysis found, to co-occur in the approximately 130 validation repertoires.

Sequenced material: PBMCs. This sequence was found in a man between 18 and 35 years old in good health and CMV-seronegative.

CDR3 sequence (DNA): TGCGCCAGCAGCTTGGCCCTTTACCAGGGACTCGTACGAGGGCGGGAGACCCAGTACTTC. Protein sequence: CASSLALYQGLVRGRETQYF. The chain employs TRBV5-1 and TRBJ2-5, with D maybe TRBD2 (6 bases). The CDR3 extends over 20 amino acids. V gave up 0 bases and J gave up 5 bases, with 29 bases separating them. Germline V CDR1 and CDR2: SGHRS, YFSETQ.